Each of the 7 T cell receptor beta chains below was sequenced from the same sample in a study of cytomegalovirus exposure and HLA in healthy donors. 60 Vbeta and 13 Jbeta primers were used in PCR. Method: immunoSEQ multiplex PCR; TCRdb's copy keeps in-frame clones and lacks some. Among 95,000 to 100,000 clones, roughly 79% were seen once, and the ten largest hold roughly 2%. Sequences were obtained from PBMCs. These receptors all come from a man aged 35 to 55 in good health and CMV-seronegative.

This clone was seen only once. The chain carries TRBV5-1 and TRBJ2-7; 8 nucleotides match TRBD2. Germline-derived CDR1 and CDR2 are SGHRS and YFSETQ. The CDR3 extends over 14 amino acids. J was trimmed by 6 bases and V by 2 bases; bases with no gene match: 7. As DNA, the CDR3 is TGCGCCAGCAGCTTCCGGGGGGGTGGTTCCGAGCAGTACTTC. This gives the protein CASSFRGGGSEQYF.

This clone was seen a handful of times. The chain is built from TRBV5-1 and TRBJ1-3; 7 bases are shared with TRBD1. Germline V gene sequence: CDR1 SGHRS, CDR2 YFSETQ. The CDR3 loop spans 13 amino acids. V dropped 4 bases and J dropped 9; count of bases not matched to a gene: 7. This CDR3 reads CASSQTTGSTIYF. The CDR3 region has the DNA TGCGCCAGCAGCCAAACGACAGGGAGCACCATATATTTT.

The chain links TRBV30 to TRBJ2-3; D not certain. The V gene's germline CDR1 is GTSNPN and CDR2 SVGIG (reference sequence). The CDR3 is 14 amino acids. The V gene lost 2 bases and the J gene lost 6 bases, with 15 bases spanning the gap. DNA of the CDR3: TGTGCCTGGAGTCCTCCTACGCTGAGCGATACGCAGTATTTT. This gives the protein CAWSPPTLSDTQYF.

V usage is TRBV19 and J usage is TRBJ2-5, with D tentatively TRBD1 (6 bases). Trimming took off 1 base at V and 5 bases at J, with 8 bases between the two ends. Per germline, CDR1 LNHDA and CDR2 SQIVND (reference sequence). CDR3 size: 13 residues. The chain's CDR3 is CASSIVGGETQYF. The CDR3 coding sequence is TGTGCCAGTAGTATAGTTGGGGGCGAGACCCAGTACTTC.

The chain joins TRBV28 to TRBJ1-5; 7 bases match TRBD1. The V and J ends lost 6 bases and 7 bases, in that order; junction bases with no gene match: 12. The CDR3 covers 15 residues. CDR1 and CDR2 from the germline V gene are MDHEN and SYDVKM. CDR3 loop: CASRSLDREGQPQHF. CDR3 nucleotides: TGTGCCAGCAGATCTCTCGACAGGGAAGGCCAGCCCCAGCATTTT.

The chain employs TRBV5-5 and TRBJ1-1; 7 positions agree with TRBD1. CDR3 length: 14 amino acids. The V gene end was trimmed by 2 bases and the J gene end by 1 base; junction bases not matched to a gene: 2. CDR1 SGHKS and CDR2 YYEKEE come from the germline V gene (reference sequence). The CDR3 sequence: CASSFDRENTEAFF. Written as DNA, the CDR3 is TGTGCCAGCAGCTTTGACAGGGAGAACACTGAAGCTTTCTTT.

The count of this clone is one. The J gene is TRBJ2-2, the V gene TRBV11-2; D gene ambiguous. The CDR3 consists of 14 residues. The V gene's germline CDR1 is SGHAT and CDR2 FQNNGV. Trimming shortened V by 0 bases and J by 3 bases, and 5 bases separated the two germline ends. The CDR3 coding sequence is TGTGCCAGCAGCTTAGACCAGGACACCGGGGAGCTGTTTTTT. This gives the protein CASSLDQDTGELFF.